This T cell receptor beta chain was found in a study of shared clonotypes between healthy human individuals. TCRdb's table, derived via immunoSEQ multiplex PCR, lists solely in-frame clones and lacks some. The sample yields about 1,900,000 clones, roughly 94% seen once. Naive CD8 isolation took CD45RO-negative cells positively selected for CCR7 and excluded terminally differentiated effector memory CD45RA+ cells. Per the germline V gene, CDR1 is SEHNR and CDR2 is FQNEAQ (reference sequence). The CDR3 runs to 14 residues. The V and J ends lost 1 base and 4 bases respectively, with 7 bases between them.

The sequenced sample consisted of naive CD8+ T cells sorted from blood. The receptor comes from a man between 18 and 29 years old in good health. This sequence joins TRBV7-9 and TRBJ1-4; perhaps TRBD1 as D (5 bases). The CDR3 is CASSLGRDNEKLFF. Here the CDR3 DNA reads TGTGCCAGCAGCTTAGGCAGGGATAATGAAAAACTGTTTTTT.